One and the same sample provided the 11 T cell receptor beta chains below, sequenced in a study. TCRdb called the 5' RACE reads again in MiXCR, with one record for every CDR3 protein. The data show just under 65,000 distinct CDR3 sequences, with under 25% seen just once and 2.5% to 3.5% held by the top ten. Sequencing was done on a sample of memory CD4+ T cells sorted from a lymph node. Regarding subset: memory CD4+ T cells, CD4+CD45RO+CD25-. Receptors originate from a female donor with breast cancer.

This rearrangement joins TRBV4-1 to TRBJ1-1; D possibly corresponds to TRBD1 (5 bases). This CDR3 contains 15 residues. With 8 bases removed from V and 2 bases from J, the gap between germline ends came to 18 bases. The germline V gene has CDR1 MGHRA and CDR2 YSYEKL. Here the CDR3 DNA reads TGCGCCAGCCAGACAGACCAATCTCTCAACACTGAAGCTTTCTTT. Protein: CASQTDQSLNTEAFF.

This clonotype was observed a few times. This rearrangement joins TRBV29-1 to TRBJ1-2; 8 positions agree with TRBD1. The length of the CDR3 is 13 residues. V was pared by 6 bases and J by 7 bases, with 10 bases of the junction left unmatched. The germline V gene has CDR1 SQVTM and CDR2 ANQGSEA. The CDR3 protein is CSVRDRGSSGYTF. As DNA, the CDR3 is TGCAGCGTCCGCGACAGGGGATCAAGTGGCTACACCTTC.

The chain employs TRBV20-1 and TRBJ1-3, with D unresolved. CDR1 and CDR2 from the germline V gene are DFQATT and SNEGSKA (reference sequence). CDR3 length: 12 amino acids. Trimming cost V 3 bases and J 0 bases, with 3 bases left between them. As DNA, the CDR3 is TGCAGTGCTAGTCCCTCTGGAAACACCATATATTTT. Its translation: CSASPSGNTIYF.

The V call is TRBV5-1, the J call TRBJ2-1; 10 nucleotides agree with TRBD2. The CDR3 runs to 15 residues. Germline lookup yields CDR1 SGHRS and CDR2 YFSETQ. V lost 1 base to trimming and J lost 7 bases; unmatched junction nucleotides: 5. CDR3 nucleotide sequence: TGCGCCAGCAGCTTGTCCCTAGCGGGAGAGAATGAGCAGTTCTTC. Protein: CASSLSLAGENEQFF.

This clonotype was seen many times. The CDR3 coding sequence is TGCGCCAGCAGAACCGGGACAGGGTGGACCTACGAGCAGTACTTC. Its translation: CASRTGTGWTYEQYF. This sequence joins TRBV5-1 and TRBJ2-7; TRBD1 agrees at 9 bases. Germline V lookup: CDR1 SGHRS, CDR2 YFSETQ. With V trimmed by 5 bases and J by 2 bases, 8 bases remained unmatched. The CDR3 length is 15 residues.

This clonotype showed up many times. The gene calls are TRBV4-2 and TRBJ2-5; 10 bases agree with TRBD2. The CDR3 contains 15 residues. Per the germline V gene, CDR1 is LGHNA and CDR2 is YNFKEQ. The J segment lost 5 bases and the V segment lost 0 bases, leaving 3 bases of the junction unmatched. CDR3 residues: CASSQEERGGETQYF. The CDR3 DNA is TGTGCCAGCAGCCAAGAAGAGCGGGGGGGGGAGACCCAGTACTTC.

The chain is built from TRBV7-2 and TRBJ2-3; D not resolved. Germline-derived CDR1 and CDR2 are SGHTA and FQGNSA. This CDR3 contains 13 residues. V was clipped by 3 bases and J by 4 bases, with 8 bases between them. In DNA, the CDR3 is TGTGCCAGCAGCTTTCGTCTAGCAGATACGCAGTATTTT. It encodes CASSFRLADTQYF.

Sample share makes this clonotype medium-sized. The chain recombines TRBV6-5 with TRBJ2-1; D may be TRBD1 or TRBD2 (5 bases each). The CDR3 runs 13 residues. Between the trimmed V and J ends, which lost 3 bases and 10 bases, there was a span of 13 bases. Germline V gene data show CDR1 as MNHEY and CDR2 as SVGAGI. CDR3 protein: CASSYPGRREQFF. CDR3 DNA sequence: TGTGCCAGCAGTTATCCGGGGCGGCGGGAGCAGTTCTTC.

V is TRBV5-1 and J is TRBJ1-2, with D maybe TRBD1 (6 bases). The length of the CDR3 is 16 residues. Germline V CDR1 and CDR2: SGHRS, YFSETQ. V dropped 2 bases and J dropped 4 bases, with 18 bases sitting between them. CDR3 in DNA: TGCGCCAGCAGCTTCCTTCCCGACACAGGGCCCTATGGCTACACCTTC. Amino acids: CASSFLPDTGPYGYTF.

The J gene is TRBJ1-1, the V gene TRBV20-1; possibly TRBD1 for D (6 bases). CDR1 is DFQATT, CDR2 SNEGSKA, per germline (reference sequence). V shed 3 bases and J shed 8 bases, with 16 bases lying between them. There are 13 residues in the CDR3. CDR3 sequence reads: CSARGTGGLEAFF. As DNA, the CDR3 is TGCAGTGCTAGGGGAACCGGGGGCTTGGAAGCTTTCTTT.

This clonotype was recorded a few times. The genes are TRBV13 and TRBJ1-1, with D possibly being TRBD1 (5 bases). From germline, CDR1 is PRHDT and CDR2 FYEKMQ (reference sequence). This CDR3 comprises 11 residues. The CDR3, as DNA: TGTGCAACGCAGGGAAGCACTGAAGCTTTCTTT. It codes for CATQGSTEAFF.